Each of the 14 T cell receptor beta chains below was sequenced from the same sample in a study of control samples from healthy donors and cancer patients. Data came from immunoSEQ multiplex PCR; TCRdb stores just in-frame clones and leaves some out. The sample lists 70,000 to 75,000 clones, 94% occurring once. The sequencing sample was made of blood. The receptors were sampled from a woman in her twenties or thirties in good health.

The chain joins TRBV28 to TRBJ1-5, with TRBD1 matching over 9 bases. The CDR3 is 18 residues long. Trimming at V came to 6 bases and at J to 3 bases, leaving 15 bases not matched to a gene. The germline gives CDR1 MDHEN, CDR2 SYDVKM. The DNA for the CDR3 is TGTGCCAGCAGCGCCGGGACAGGGCAGAAATGGGTCAATCAGCCCCAGCATTTT. This codes for CASSAGTGQKWVNQPQHF.

The V call is TRBV24-1, the J call TRBJ2-1, with TRBD2 identical over 10 bases. This CDR3 comprises 15 residues. With 7 bases clipped from V and 8 bases from J, the junction kept 10 bases outside the gene matches. Germline CDR1 KGHDR, CDR2 SFDVKD. The CDR3 nucleotides read TGTGCCACCAGCGTCTCCCTAGCGGGGGTGTATGAGCAGTTCTTC. It encodes CATSVSLAGVYEQFF.

This rearrangement joins TRBV7-3 to TRBJ1-1; weak D call: TRBD1 (6 bases). Germline assignment: CDR1 SGHTA and CDR2 FQGTGA. Trimming pared 5 bases from V and 0 bases from J, leaving 16 bases between. This CDR3 is 16 amino acids long. The chain's CDR3 is CASSPPGGGLNTEAFF. The CDR3 DNA is TGTGCCAGCAGCCCCCCGGGTGGGGGGCTGAACACTGAAGCTTTCTTT.

V usage is TRBV6-6 and J usage is TRBJ1-5, with 7 bases lining up with TRBD1. From germline, CDR1 is MNHNY and CDR2 SVGAGI (reference sequence). With 7 bases clipped from V and 0 bases from J, the junction kept 9 bases outside the gene matches. CDR3 length equals 16 residues. Written as DNA, the CDR3 is TGTGCCAGCACCCAGGGGGGCTCATATAGCAATCAGCCCCAGCATTTT. It specifies CASTQGGSYSNQPQHF.

This chain connects TRBV4-2 to TRBJ2-5; D possibly matches TRBD1 or TRBD2 (5 bases each). Between the trimmed V and J ends, which lost 4 bases and 5 bases, there was a span of 20 bases. This CDR3 is built from 16 residues. Germline V lookup: CDR1 LGHNA, CDR2 YNFKEQ. The CDR3 sequence: CASSPSVVGTSETQYF. In DNA, the CDR3 is TGTGCCAGCAGCCCGTCCGTCGTGGGGACCTCGGAGACCCAGTACTTC.

The chain has TRBV5-4 and TRBJ2-7; the D gene is possibly TRBD2 (5 bases). V lost 0 bases, J lost 3 bases, and 13 bases lay in between. There are 15 residues in the CDR3. Per the germline V gene, CDR1 is SGHNT and CDR2 is YYREEE (reference sequence). The CDR3 sequence is CASSLARIASYEQYV. DNA for the CDR3: TGTGCCAGCAGCTTGGCCCGTATAGCGAGCTACGAGCAGTACGTC.

The genes are TRBV12-3 or TRBV12-4 and TRBJ1-5, with D unclear. Trimming left V 6 bases short and J 5 bases short, with 11 bases between. This CDR3 has 13 amino acids. CDR3 in amino acids: CASRRRLDQPQHF. CDR3 bases: TGTGCCAGCAGAAGACGGTTAGATCAGCCCCAGCATTTT.

The chain couples TRBV5-1 to TRBJ2-1; the match to TRBD2 covers 11 bases. Germline lookup yields CDR1 SGHRS and CDR2 YFSETQ. The CDR3 covers 16 residues. Trimming cost V 0 bases and J 10 bases; bases outside gene matches: 9. The CDR3 protein is CASSLAVSGGAGEQFF. As DNA, the CDR3 is TGCGCCAGCAGCTTGGCCGTTAGCGGGGGGGCAGGCGAGCAGTTCTTC.

V is TRBV7-9 and J is TRBJ1-1; D perhaps matches TRBD1 (6 bases). Trimming pared 1 base from V and 1 base from J, leaving 13 bases between. Germline loops: CDR1 SEHNR, CDR2 FQNEAQ (reference sequence). The CDR3 has 16 residues. The CDR3 sequence is CASSLVLVGQNTEAFF. CDR3 nucleotide sequence: TGTGCCAGCAGCTTAGTTTTAGTGGGACAGAACACTGAAGCTTTCTTT.

The chain carries TRBV9 and TRBJ1-4; D uncertain. This CDR3 is built from 15 residues. Germline assignment: CDR1 SGDLS and CDR2 YYNGEE. With 0 bases removed from V and 5 bases from J, the gap between germline ends came to 11 bases. The CDR3 here is CASSVAAGSNEKLFF. As DNA, the CDR3 is TGTGCCAGCAGCGTAGCGGCAGGCTCAAATGAAAAACTGTTTTTT.

This clone was observed once. The rearrangement uses TRBV7-9 and TRBJ1-6, with a tentative D call TRBD1 (5 bases). Trimming pared 1 base from V and 6 bases from J, leaving 10 bases between. The CDR3 totals 15 residues. CDR1 and CDR2 (germline): SEHNR, FQNEAQ (reference sequence). CDR3: CASSLGQILNSPLHF. CDR3 bases: TGTGCCAGCAGCTTAGGACAGATTCTTAATTCACCCCTCCACTTT.

This chain connects TRBV10-3 to TRBJ2-3, with D perhaps matching TRBD1 or TRBD2 (5 bases each). Germline V gene data show CDR1 as ENHRY and CDR2 as SYGVKD. V was shortened by 10 bases and J by 6 bases, with 20 bases between the two germline ends. CDR3 length: 14 amino acids. This CDR3 is CATRDLAPKDTQYF. CDR3 coding DNA: TGTGCCACCAGGGATTTAGCGCCGAAGGATACGCAGTATTTT.

V is TRBV24-1 and J is TRBJ2-2; D unresolved. Germline V CDR1 and CDR2: KGHDR, SFDVKD. V dropped 3 bases and J dropped 2 bases, with 9 bases sitting between them. This CDR3 has 15 amino acids. The CDR3 nucleotides read TGTGCCACCAGTGATCTTGGCTCAAACACCGGGGAGCTGTTTTTT. As protein: CATSDLGSNTGELFF.

The CDR3 DNA follows: TGTGCCAGCAGCTTCCTGGACAGGGCCACTGCAATATATGGCTACACCTTC. Translated: CASSFLDRATAIYGYTF. The chain is built from TRBV7-8 and TRBJ1-2; 8 bases map to TRBD1. Germline lookup yields CDR1 SGHVS and CDR2 FQNEAQ. Unmatched junction bases numbered 14, after V lost 3 bases and J lost 5 bases. The CDR3 covers 17 residues. Variable domain in full (rest from reference TRBV7-8 and TRBJ1-2): GAGVSQSPRYKVAKRGQDVALRCDPISGHVSLFWYQQALGQGPEFLTYFQNEAQLDKSGLPSDRFFAERPEGSVSTLKIQRTQQEDSAVYLCASSFLDRATAIYGYTFGSGTRLTVV.